Listed here are 30 T cell receptor beta chains from one sample, sequenced in a study of T cells in Graves' hyperthyroidism and ophthalmopathy. Amplification targeted TCR beta CDR3 regions from RNA transcripts. The TCR CDR3 was amplified in a first-round RT-PCR using the HTBI primer set. MiXCR, run by TCRdb on the multiplex PCR reads, gives a single entry per CDR3 protein. This table holds roughly 740,000 distinct CDR3 sequences, about a sixth found once. Input material: blood. All receptors derive from a man between 18 and 35 years old with Graves' hyperthyroidism.

This clonotype appeared many times. This chain connects TRBV28 to TRBJ1-4; D remains ambiguous. The CDR3 extends over 12 amino acids. Germline CDR1 reads MDHEN; CDR2 reads SYDVKM. Trimming stripped 8 bases from V and 6 bases from J, with 10 bases between. This chain's CDR3 is CASGGSYEKLFF. The CDR3 nucleotides read TGTGCCAGCGGAGGCTCATATGAAAAACTGTTTTTT.

In its sample, this clonotype was seen many times. The chain employs TRBV28 and TRBJ2-5; 7 positions match TRBD1. Germline values: CDR1 MDHEN, CDR2 SYDVKM. The length of the CDR3 is 13 residues. Trimming removed 4 bases from V and 3 bases from J; junction bases left unmatched: 2. For the CDR3, the DNA is TGTGCCAGCAGTTCGGGACAGAAAGAGACCCAGTACTTC. Its protein product is CASSSGQKETQYF.

This clonotype was detected many times. The chain carries TRBV12-3 or TRBV12-4 and TRBJ1-5; D gene ambiguous. This CDR3 is 12 amino acids long. V lost 7 bases to trimming and J lost 5 bases, with 9 bases between them. The CDR3 protein is CASTSFDQPQHF. The CDR3 bases are TGTGCCAGCACCTCGTTTGATCAGCCCCAGCATTTT.

This clonotype was picked up many times. V and J are TRBV12-3 or TRBV12-4 and TRBJ1-1; D unresolved. The CDR3 contains 16 residues. Trimming left V 7 bases short and J 1 base short, with 19 bases between. The chain's CDR3 is CASTKGPGQQNTEAFF. The CDR3 nucleotides read TGTGCCAGCACCAAAGGGCCCGGGCAGCAGAACACTGAAGCTTTCTTT.

This clonotype has ten or more counts. The chain recombines TRBV7-3 with TRBJ2-3, with 9 bases matching TRBD2. CDR1 is SGHTA and CDR2 is FQGTGA in the germline V gene. V shed 1 base, J shed 4 bases, and the junction held 6 bases outside the gene matches. The CDR3 covers 16 residues. CDR3 DNA sequence: TGTGCCAGCAGCTTAATCGCGGGAGGGCCTGCAGATACGCAGTATTTT. This translates into CASSLIAGGPADTQYF.

This clonotype was observed many times. The chain has TRBV28 and TRBJ2-7; TRBD2 aligns across 7 bases. Germline V gene lookup returns CDR1 MDHEN and CDR2 SYDVKM. There are 14 residues in the CDR3. With 7 bases clipped from V and 2 bases from J, the junction kept 8 bases outside the gene matches. CDR3 amino acids: CASTYGGGTYEQYF. The DNA of the CDR3 is TGTGCCAGCACCTACGGGGGAGGGACCTACGAGCAGTACTTC.

This clonotype was recorded at least ten times. The V gene is TRBV3-1, the J gene TRBJ2-1; TRBD1 or TRBD2 may be the D gene (5 bases each). CDR1 and CDR2 (germline): LGHDT, YNNKEL (reference sequence). The V end was cut by 4 bases, the J end by 3 bases, with 13 bases between. The CDR3 is 15 residues long. The CDR3 sequence is CASSRGPFDYNEQFF. The CDR3 nucleotides read TGTGCCAGCAGCCGGGGACCCTTCGACTACAATGAGCAGTTCTTC.

This clonotype was detected many times. The chain is built from TRBV2 and TRBJ1-2, with 8 bases lining up with TRBD1. The germline V gene encodes CDR1 SNHLY and CDR2 FYNNEI. The junction had 7 bases not matched to a gene; V was cut back by 7 bases and J by 3 bases. The CDR3 is 14 amino acids. The chain's CDR3 is CASIPQTGDYGYTF. The CDR3 DNA reads TGTGCCAGCATTCCCCAGACAGGGGACTATGGCTACACCTTC.

This chain joins TRBV11-2 and TRBJ2-1, with D tentatively TRBD2 (5 bases). V was cut by 0 bases and J by 5 bases, with 17 bases left in between. This CDR3 is 17 amino acids long. CDR1 SGHAT and CDR2 FQNNGV come from the germline V gene. The CDR3 DNA follows: TGTGCCAGCAGCTTAGACCCCACCGGGATTGGAAACAATGAGCAGTTCTTC. This gives the protein CASSLDPTGIGNNEQFF.

This clonotype occurred many times. The rearrangement joins TRBV12-3 or TRBV12-4 to TRBJ1-4; no reliable D call. The CDR3 has 12 residues. Trimming removed 10 bases from V and 3 bases from J, with 9 bases in between. CDR3 coding DNA: TGTGCCACCTCCCGTGCTAATGAAAAACTGTTTTTT. Encoded protein: CATSRANEKLFF.

This clonotype was counted ten times or more. This rearrangement joins TRBV7-9 to TRBJ2-1; D ambiguous. Germline V gene lookup returns CDR1 SEHNR and CDR2 FQNEAQ (reference sequence). The CDR3 has 12 residues. The V end was cut by 0 bases, the J end by 5 bases, with 2 bases between. The CDR3 bases are TGTGCCAGCAGCTTAGCAGACAATGAGCAGTTCTTC. It is translated as CASSLADNEQFF.

This clonotype was seen repeatedly, ten times or more. V gene TRBV7-2 combines with J gene TRBJ2-3; TRBD2 aligns across 15 bases. The CDR3 length is 20 residues. In germline, CDR1 is SGHTA, CDR2 FQGNSA. J was trimmed by 0 bases and V by 2 bases; bases with no gene match: 9. As DNA, the CDR3 is TGTGCCAGCAGCTTAACCCCTGGACTAGCGGGAGGGTCTAGCACAGATACGCAGTATTTT. Amino acid sequence: CASSLTPGLAGGSSTDTQYF.

The V call is TRBV6-1, the J call TRBJ1-2, with 7 bases fitting TRBD1. Germline V gives CDR1 MNHNS, CDR2 SASEGT. The CDR3 loop spans 13 amino acids. V dropped 6 bases and J dropped 4; count of bases not matched to a gene: 5. CDR3 sequence: CASRLGQAYGYTF. The CDR3 region has the DNA TGTGCCAGCAGACTCGGACAGGCCTATGGCTACACCTTC.

This clonotype was observed a few times. The chain recombines TRBV11-2 with TRBJ2-1; TRBD2 agrees at 8 bases. Germline CDR1 is SGHAT and CDR2 is FQNNGV. V dropped 1 base and J dropped 15; count of bases not matched to a gene: 5. The CDR3 consists of 12 residues. CDR3 residues: CASSLGAGGPFF. CDR3 sequence (DNA): TGTGCCAGCAGCTTAGGGGCGGGAGGCCCGTTCTTC.

The sample holds a few counts of this clonotype. The chain uses TRBV28 and TRBJ2-3; 7 bases map to TRBD2. V gave up 3 bases and J gave up 6 bases; unmatched junction bases: 12. CDR1 is MDHEN, CDR2 SYDVKM, per germline. This CDR3 is built from 16 residues. CDR3: CASSFWASGVGDTQYF. In nucleotides, the CDR3 is TGTGCCAGCAGTTTCTGGGCTAGCGGAGTGGGGGATACGCAGTATTTT.

Comments on this clonotype: Germline and junction disagree at one end, which may indicate a read error. J is TRBJ1-5 and V is TRBV19, with D perhaps matching TRBD1 (6 bases). The CDR3 sequence is 15 residues long. Per the germline V gene, CDR1 is LNHDA and CDR2 is SQIVND (reference sequence). CDR3 coding DNA: TGTGCCAGTACTATAAACCCACCAGGGGCACAGCCCCAGCATTTT. This sequence encodes CASTINPPGAQPQHF.

The CDR3 is CASSPRRQGEDEQFF. The CDR3 nucleotides are TGTGCCAGCAGCCCAAGAAGACAGGGGGAGGATGAGCAGTTCTTC. The V call is TRBV7-9, the J call TRBJ2-1, with 9 bases identical to TRBD1. Germline trimming cut 5 bases from V and 8 bases from J; bases unmatched to any gene: 10. This CDR3 has 15 amino acids. Germline lookup yields CDR1 SEHNR and CDR2 FQNEAQ (reference sequence).

This clonotype was recorded at least ten times. The chain uses TRBV28 and TRBJ2-7; 7 bases fit TRBD1. This CDR3 region has 15 residues. The trim removed 2 bases at V and 2 bases at J, leaving 6 bases unmatched. The germline V gene encodes CDR1 MDHEN and CDR2 SYDVKM. CDR3 region: CASSLLQGVAYEQYF. The CDR3 nucleotides read TGTGCCAGCAGTTTACTCCAGGGGGTCGCCTACGAGCAGTACTTC.

The genes are TRBV6-1 and TRBJ2-3, with D hard to call. Germline CDR1 and CDR2: MNHNS and SASEGT. The CDR3 is made up of 10 amino acids. The V and J ends lost 10 bases and 3 bases respectively, with 5 bases between them. CDR3 residues: CAILTDTQYF. As DNA, the CDR3 is TGTGCCATTTTGACAGATACGCAGTATTTT.

This chain links TRBV7-6 with TRBJ1-5; D ambiguous. The CDR3 has 15 residues. V was pared by 1 base and J by 5 bases, with 12 bases between. The germline V gene has CDR1 SGHVS and CDR2 FNYEAQ. The CDR3, as DNA: TGTGCCAGCAGCTTAGTTCAAGGCGGGGATCAGCCCCAGCATTTT. Translated, it gives CASSLVQGGDQPQHF. Full variable domain (outside the CDR3, taken from reference TRBV7-6 and TRBJ1-5): GAGVSQSPRYKVTKRGQDVALRCDPISGHVSLYWYRQALGQGPEFLTYFNYEAQQDKSGLPNDRFSAERPEGSISTLTIQRTEQRDSAMYRCASSLVQGGDQPQHFGDGTRLSIL.

This clonotype has a handful of counts. This chain connects TRBV12-3 or TRBV12-4 to TRBJ2-2, with 9 bases fitting TRBD2. CDR3 size: 19 residues. With V trimmed by 6 bases and J by 0 bases, 14 bases remained unmatched. The CDR3 loop is CASRRGRKGLAANTGELFF. In DNA, the CDR3 is TGTGCCAGCAGGAGGGGGCGCAAGGGACTAGCAGCGAACACCGGGGAGCTGTTTTTT.

This clonotype was seen many times. The chain employs TRBV12-3 or TRBV12-4 and TRBJ2-1; a possible D gene is TRBD2 (5 bases). CDR3 length: 12 amino acids. The V end lost 6 bases, the J end lost 9 bases, and 12 bases lay between the germline ends. CDR3 in DNA: TGTGCCAGCAGGGCCGAGGGCCGTGAGCAGTTCTTC. Translated, it gives CASRAEGREQFF.

The chain uses TRBV12-3 or TRBV12-4 and TRBJ2-3; perhaps D is TRBD1 or TRBD2 (5 bases each). CDR3 size: 13 residues. Trimming stripped 5 bases from V and 2 bases from J, with 8 bases between. Here the CDR3 reads CASSGGYTDTQYF. For the CDR3, the DNA is TGTGCCAGCAGTGGGGGTTACACAGATACGCAGTATTTT.

This clonotype showed up many times. The chain joins TRBV6-2 or TRBV6-3 to TRBJ2-2, with D possibly matching TRBD2 (6 bases). Germline values: CDR1 MNHEY, CDR2 SVGEGT. Trimming cost V 7 bases and J 0 bases, with 12 bases left between them. The CDR3 sequence is 15 residues long. CDR3 residues: CASKQRAPNTGELFF. CDR3 coding DNA: TGTGCCAGCAAGCAGCGGGCCCCGAACACCGGGGAGCTGTTTTTT.

As concerns this clonotype: Being one base from a much bigger clone, this may be a read error. This sequence joins TRBV11-2 and TRBJ2-5, with D maybe TRBD2 (5 bases). The germline V gene has CDR1 SGHAT and CDR2 FQNNGV. This CDR3 contains 14 residues. The ends were cut back, 1 base at V and 5 bases at J, with 11 bases in the middle. The CDR3 DNA reads TGTGCCAGCAGCTTAGCGAGAGGGTTCGAGACCCAGTACTTC. This sequence encodes CASSLARGFETQYF. Looking up the rest from reference TRBV11-2 and TRBJ2-5 gives the full variable domain: EAGVAQSPRYKIIEKRQSVAFWCNPISGHATLYWYQQILGQGPKLLIQFQNNGVVDDSQLPKDRFSAERLKGVDSTLKIQPAKLEDSAVYLCASSLARGFETQYFGPGTRLLVL.

This clonotype appeared many times. The chain uses TRBV6-1 and TRBJ2-1; 8 positions match TRBD2. V was clipped by 4 bases and J by 7 bases; unmatched bases: 3. In germline, CDR1 is MNHNS, CDR2 SASEGT. CDR3 size: 13 residues. CDR3 in amino acids: CASSVTSVNEQFF. Written as DNA, the CDR3 is TGTGCCAGCAGTGTGACTAGCGTTAATGAGCAGTTCTTC.

V is TRBV7-9 and J is TRBJ1-6; 7 bases line up with TRBD1. This CDR3 has 14 amino acids. With 0 bases clipped from V and 8 bases from J, the junction kept 1 base outside the gene matches. The germline V gene has CDR1 SEHNR and CDR2 FQNEAQ (reference sequence). This CDR3 reads CASSLAQGDSPLHF. CDR3 sequence (DNA): TGTGCCAGCAGCTTAGCCCAGGGGGATTCACCCCTCCACTTT.

Ten or more counts support this clonotype. This chain joins TRBV7-9 and TRBJ2-1, with 12 bases fitting TRBD2. Germline V lookup: CDR1 SEHNR, CDR2 FQNEAQ (reference sequence). J gave up 6 bases and V 4 bases, and 4 bases lay outside the gene matches. The CDR3 is 15 amino acids. The CDR3 region has the DNA TGTGCCAGCAGCTGGACTAGCGGGGAGATCAATGAGCAGTTCTTC. It yields the protein CASSWTSGEINEQFF.

This clonotype was detected only a few times. Germline and junction disagree at one end, which may indicate a read error. V usage is TRBV11-3 and J usage is TRBJ2-7, with D perhaps matching TRBD1 (6 bases). The germline V gene has CDR1 SGHNT and CDR2 YENEEA. CDR3 length equals 14 residues. The CDR3 here is CANSLVGQTYELYF. DNA of the CDR3: TGTGCCAACAGCTTAGTGGGACAAACCTACGAGCTGTACTTC.

The chain is built from TRBV6-1 and TRBJ2-3; 12 bases are a match to TRBD2. The CDR3 consists of 15 residues. V trimming: 10 bases; J trimming: 0 bases; junction bases outside the gene matches: 5. Germline CDR1 and CDR2: MNHNS and SASEGT. CDR3 residues: CATGLAGLSTDTQYF. In nucleotides, the CDR3 is TGTGCCACGGGACTAGCGGGCCTGAGCACAGATACGCAGTATTTT.